This T cell receptor (beta chain) was recorded in a study of shared clonotypes between healthy human individuals. Findings of the study overall: It was the non-shared clonotypes that had lower generation probabilities than clonotypes shared by all four donors. Clonotype sharing among the donors was expected to vary with sequencing depth.

About this clone: The target antigen is unknown.

Germline V CDR1 and CDR2: MGHDK, SYGVNS. This CDR3 spans 16 amino acids. V dropped 3 bases and J dropped 0 bases, with 12 bases sitting between them. Method: immunoSEQ multiplex PCR; TCRdb's copy keeps in-frame clones and lacks some. The sample includes some 360,000 clones, roughly 70% of them seen just once. The receptor was derived from a man younger than 40 in good health. This chain joins TRBV25-1 and TRBJ1-5; D unclear. Sequenced input: memory CD4+ T cells sorted from blood. The subset here: CD45RA-negative fraction. The CDR3 coding sequence is TGTGCCAGCAGTGATGAGACGGAAACTAGCAATCAGCCCCAGCATTTT. This sequence encodes CASSDETETSNQPQHF.